These 12 T cell receptor beta chains share one sample of origin, sequenced in a study of T cells in Graves' hyperthyroidism and ophthalmopathy. RNA transcripts were the template for amplifying TCR beta CDR3 regions. TCR CDR3 underwent first-round RT-PCR with the HTBI primer set. MiXCR was run by TCRdb on the multiplex PCR reads, yielding one entry per CDR3 protein. The data show around 300,000 distinct CDR3 sequences, roughly 15% seen once. Sequenced: blood. The receptors were gathered from a woman aged 45-65 years with Graves' hyperthyroidism that later progressed to Graves' ophthalmopathy.

This clonotype was counted many times. CDR3 sequence reads: CSATPGLAAKNIQYF. The DNA of the CDR3 is TGCAGTGCGACTCCGGGACTAGCGGCCAAAAACATTCAGTACTTC. The chain combines TRBV20-1 with TRBJ2-4; 10 bases are a match to TRBD2. The CDR3 is 15 residues long. Germline CDR1 and CDR2: DFQATT and SNEGSKA (reference sequence). Trimming cost V 6 bases and J 1 base; bases outside gene matches: 6.

The table lists this clonotype with many counts. The chain combines TRBV3-1 with TRBJ1-5; D possibly corresponds to TRBD1 (6 bases). Germline V gene sequence: CDR1 LGHDT, CDR2 YNNKEL (reference sequence). This CDR3 contains 12 residues. V lost 5 bases to trimming and J lost 5 bases, with 7 bases between them. For the CDR3, the DNA is TGTGCCAGCAGCAACAGGGATCAGCCCCAGCATTTT. Protein sequence: CASSNRDQPQHF.

The chain recombines TRBV5-1 with TRBJ1-2; D is unresolved. Germline CDR1 is SGHRS and CDR2 is YFSETQ. V was cut by 4 bases and J by 8 bases, with 18 bases left in between. The CDR3 loop spans 14 amino acids. The CDR3 loop is CASSTAVEGVGYTF. CDR3 nucleotides: TGCGCCAGCAGCACGGCAGTCGAGGGAGTAGGCTACACCTTC.

This clonotype was seen repeatedly, ten times or more. The rearrangement joins TRBV5-5 to TRBJ1-2; D uncertain. CDR3 size: 13 residues. Germline V gene sequence: CDR1 SGHKS, CDR2 YYEKEE (reference sequence). Trimming pared 0 bases from V and 6 bases from J, leaving 9 bases between. CDR3 sequence reads: CASSLGVQDGYTF. The CDR3 DNA reads TGTGCCAGCAGCTTGGGGGTGCAGGATGGCTACACCTTC. Complete variable domain (other parts from reference TRBV5-5 and TRBJ1-2): DAGVTQSPTHLIKTRGQQVTLRCSPISGHKSVSWYQQVLGQGPQFIFQYYEKEERGRGNFPDRFSARQFPNYSSELNVNALLLGDSALYLCASSLGVQDGYTFGSGTRLTVV.

There are a few counts of this clonotype. V is TRBV5-1 and J is TRBJ1-3, with 9 bases that match TRBD1. CDR3 length equals 16 residues. V shed 7 bases, J shed 0 bases, and the junction held 8 bases outside the gene matches. Per the germline V gene, CDR1 is SGHRS and CDR2 is YFSETQ. CDR3 in DNA: TGCGCCAGCGGCCCGGGACAGGGATCCTCTGGAAACACCATATATTTT. Encoded protein: CASGPGQGSSGNTIYF.

This clonotype was seen repeatedly, ten times or more. V and J are TRBV7-9 and TRBJ1-6; 9 bases are a match to TRBD1. Germline V gene data show CDR1 as SEHNR and CDR2 as FQNEAQ (reference sequence). This CDR3 comprises 15 residues. With 5 bases clipped from V and 4 bases from J, the junction kept 3 bases outside the gene matches. The CDR3 protein is CASSPTGGYNSPLHF. The CDR3 bases are TGTGCCAGCAGCCCGACAGGGGGTTATAATTCACCCCTCCACTTT.

Concerning this clonotype: A much more abundant neighbour one base away suggests this may be a read error. The chain employs TRBV6-6 and TRBJ2-7; D possibly corresponds to TRBD2 (6 bases). This CDR3 has 14 residues. The germline CDR1 and CDR2 sequences are MNHNY and SVGAGI (reference sequence). The CDR3 protein is CAGSYSGLTYEQYF. The CDR3 DNA is TGTGCCGGCAGTTACTCGGGACTTACCTACGAGCAGTACTTC.

There are many counts of this clonotype. This rearrangement joins TRBV19 to TRBJ1-1; D unclear. Per germline, CDR1 LNHDA and CDR2 SQIVND (reference sequence). Trimming left V 6 bases short and J 10 bases short, with 15 bases between. The CDR3 totals 12 residues. The CDR3 loop is CASREPRESAFF. Written as DNA, the CDR3 is TGTGCCAGTAGGGAGCCGAGGGAGTCAGCTTTCTTT.

This chain uses TRBV6-1 with TRBJ2-7, with TRBD2 matching over 11 bases. The CDR3 extends over 14 amino acids. Germline V gene sequence: CDR1 MNHNS, CDR2 SASEGT. J gave up 2 bases and V 7 bases, and 4 bases lay outside the gene matches. Here the CDR3 reads CASTRLAGTYEQYF. DNA for the CDR3: TGTGCCAGCACTAGACTAGCGGGAACCTACGAGCAGTACTTC.

V is TRBV5-4 and J is TRBJ2-7; D call uncertain. V dropped 2 bases and J dropped 2 bases, with 5 bases sitting between them. From germline, CDR1 is SGHNT and CDR2 YYREEE (reference sequence). The CDR3 loop spans 12 amino acids. The CDR3 coding sequence is TGTGCCAGCAGCTTCCACGCCTACGAGCAGTACTTC. Translating it yields CASSFHAYEQYF. The full variable domain, in which reference TRBV5-4 and TRBJ2-7 provide the parts outside the CDR3, is ETGVTQSPTHLIKTRGQQVTLRCSSQSGHNTVSWYQQALGQGPQFIFQYYREEENGRGNFPPRFSGLQFPNYSSELNVNALELDDSALYLCASSFHAYEQYFGPGTRLTVT.

This clonotype was seen at least ten times. The CDR3 sequence is CASSSSQGNYGYTF. As DNA, the CDR3 is TGTGCCAGCAGCTCCTCACAGGGAAACTATGGCTACACCTTC. The V and J genes are TRBV7-9 and TRBJ1-2; a weak D match, TRBD1 (6 bases). This CDR3 is 14 amino acids long. The V gene's germline CDR1 is SEHNR and CDR2 FQNEAQ (reference sequence). V was trimmed by 4 bases and J by 2 bases, leaving 11 bases between them.

This clonotype appeared many times. The chain is built from TRBV9 and TRBJ2-7; D is unresolved. The CDR3 runs 15 residues. Germline lookup yields CDR1 SGDLS and CDR2 YYNGEE. Trimming left V 0 bases short and J 0 bases short, with 10 bases between. CDR3 residues: CASSVGSIGSYEQYF. DNA of the CDR3: TGTGCCAGCAGCGTAGGTAGTATCGGCTCCTACGAGCAGTACTTC.